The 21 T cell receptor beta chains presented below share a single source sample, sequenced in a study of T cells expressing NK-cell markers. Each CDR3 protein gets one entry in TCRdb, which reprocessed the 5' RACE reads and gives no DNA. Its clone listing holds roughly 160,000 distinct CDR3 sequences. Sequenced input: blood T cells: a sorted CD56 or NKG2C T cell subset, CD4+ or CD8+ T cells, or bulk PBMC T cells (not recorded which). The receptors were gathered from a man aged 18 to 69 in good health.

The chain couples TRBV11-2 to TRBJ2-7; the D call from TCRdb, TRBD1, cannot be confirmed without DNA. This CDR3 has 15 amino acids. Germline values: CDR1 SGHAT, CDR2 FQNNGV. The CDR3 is CASSLGQGVVYEQYF.

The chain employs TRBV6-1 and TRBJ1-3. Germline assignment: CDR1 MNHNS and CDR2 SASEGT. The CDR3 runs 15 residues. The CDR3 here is CASGWQASSGNTIYF.

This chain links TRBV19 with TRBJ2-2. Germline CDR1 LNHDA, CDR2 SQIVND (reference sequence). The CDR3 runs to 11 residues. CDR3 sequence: CASSISGELFF.

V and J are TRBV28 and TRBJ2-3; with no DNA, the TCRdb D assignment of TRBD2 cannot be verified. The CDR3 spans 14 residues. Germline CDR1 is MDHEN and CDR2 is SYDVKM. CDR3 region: CASTGLAGTDTQYF.

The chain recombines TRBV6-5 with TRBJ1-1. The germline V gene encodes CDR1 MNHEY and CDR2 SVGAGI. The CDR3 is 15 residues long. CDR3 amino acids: CASSYNDGPNTEAFF.

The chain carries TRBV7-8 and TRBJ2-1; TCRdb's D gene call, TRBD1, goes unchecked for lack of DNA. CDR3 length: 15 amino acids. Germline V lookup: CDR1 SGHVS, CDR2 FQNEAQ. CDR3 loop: CASSPRDPERDEQFF.

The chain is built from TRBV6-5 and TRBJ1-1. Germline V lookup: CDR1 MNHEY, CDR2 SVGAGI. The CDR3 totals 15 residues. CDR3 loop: CASSYILDGFTEAFF.

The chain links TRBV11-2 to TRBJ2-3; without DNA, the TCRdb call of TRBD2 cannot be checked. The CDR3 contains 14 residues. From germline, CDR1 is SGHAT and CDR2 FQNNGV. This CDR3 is CASSFSGGPDTQYF.

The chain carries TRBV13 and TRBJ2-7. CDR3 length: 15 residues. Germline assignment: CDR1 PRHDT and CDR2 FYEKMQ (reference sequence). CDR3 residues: CASSTSHAVVYEQYF.

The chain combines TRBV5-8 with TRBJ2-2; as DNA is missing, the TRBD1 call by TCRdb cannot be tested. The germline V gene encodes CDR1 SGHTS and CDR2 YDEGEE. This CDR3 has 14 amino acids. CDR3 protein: CASSPRLGSGELFF.

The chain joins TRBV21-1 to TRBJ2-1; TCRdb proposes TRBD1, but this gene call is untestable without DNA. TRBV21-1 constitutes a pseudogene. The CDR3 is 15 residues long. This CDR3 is CASSKTGWSYNEQFF.

CDR3 loop: CASSQAGTGGGEQYF. V is TRBV4-1 and J is TRBJ2-7; TCRdb's assignment of TRBD1 cannot be checked, as there is no DNA. This CDR3 has 15 residues. The V gene's germline CDR1 is MGHRA and CDR2 YSYEKL.

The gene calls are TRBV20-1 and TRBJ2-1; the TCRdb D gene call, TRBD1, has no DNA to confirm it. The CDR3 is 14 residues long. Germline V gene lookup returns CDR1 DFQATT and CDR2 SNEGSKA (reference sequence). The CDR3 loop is CSALDRQTYNEQFF.

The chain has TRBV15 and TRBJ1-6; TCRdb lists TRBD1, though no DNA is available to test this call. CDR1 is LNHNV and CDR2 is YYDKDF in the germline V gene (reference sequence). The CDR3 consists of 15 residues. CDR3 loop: CATSLERDIDSPLHF.

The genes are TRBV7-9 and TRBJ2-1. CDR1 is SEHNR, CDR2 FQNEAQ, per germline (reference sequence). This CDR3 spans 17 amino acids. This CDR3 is CASSLAGRFRSYNEQFF.

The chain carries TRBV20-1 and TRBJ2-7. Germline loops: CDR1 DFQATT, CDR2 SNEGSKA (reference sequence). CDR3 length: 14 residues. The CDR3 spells CSARELGNSYEQYF.

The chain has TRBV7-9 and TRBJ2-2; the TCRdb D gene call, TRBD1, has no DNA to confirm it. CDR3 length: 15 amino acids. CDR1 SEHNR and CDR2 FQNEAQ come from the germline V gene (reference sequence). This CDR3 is CASSPPPGALEELFF. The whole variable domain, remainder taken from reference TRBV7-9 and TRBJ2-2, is DTGVSQNPRHKITKRGQNVTFRCDPISEHNRLYWYRQTLGQGPEFLTYFQNEAQLEKSRLLSDRFSAERPKGSFSTLEIQRTEQGDSAMYLCASSPPPGALEELFFGEGSRLTVL.

CDR3 region: CASGQGGSPLHF. The chain carries TRBV27 and TRBJ1-6; without DNA, the TCRdb call of TRBD1 cannot be checked. CDR1 and CDR2 (germline): MNHEY, SMNVEV (reference sequence). The CDR3 spans 12 residues.

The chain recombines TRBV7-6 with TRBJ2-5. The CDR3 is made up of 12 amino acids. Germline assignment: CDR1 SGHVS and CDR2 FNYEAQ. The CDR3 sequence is CASSSLRETQYF.

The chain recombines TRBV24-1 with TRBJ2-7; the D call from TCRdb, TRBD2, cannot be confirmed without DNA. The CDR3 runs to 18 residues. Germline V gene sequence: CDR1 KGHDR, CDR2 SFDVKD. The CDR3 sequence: CATSDFRTSGSHRYEQYF.

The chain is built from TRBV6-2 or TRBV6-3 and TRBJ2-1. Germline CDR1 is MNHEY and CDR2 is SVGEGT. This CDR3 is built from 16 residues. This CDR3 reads CASSYTGPEVGNEQFF.